The 23 T cell receptor beta chains presented below share a single source sample, sequenced in a study of control samples from healthy donors and cancer patients. The table came from immunoSEQ multiplex PCR; TCRdb's copy has only in-frame clones and leaves some out. Of tens of thousands of clones detected, over 65% appear once; the ten largest clones hold around 2.8%. The specimen was PBMCs. The receptor set was obtained from a woman aged 50 to 65 with lung cancer.

This clone has a handful of counts. The chain carries TRBV5-4 and TRBJ1-6; the D is unclear. Germline CDR1 and CDR2: SGHNT and YYREEE (reference sequence). This CDR3 spans 17 amino acids. V dropped 4 bases and J dropped 0 bases, with 14 bases sitting between them. CDR3 residues: CASSTAPGSSYNSPLHF. CDR3 nucleotide sequence: TGTGCCAGCAGCACCGCACCGGGGAGCTCCTATAATTCACCCCTCCACTTT.

This chain joins TRBV27 and TRBJ2-1; D might be TRBD1 (6 bases). Deletions cut 4 bases from V and 7 bases from J, with 11 bases between. The CDR3 has 13 residues. Germline values: CDR1 MNHEY, CDR2 SMNVEV (reference sequence). This chain's CDR3 is CASSSGRGNEQFF. CDR3 bases: TGTGCCAGCAGTTCGGGCAGGGGAAATGAGCAGTTCTTC.

The genes are TRBV10-1 and TRBJ2-2; D tentatively reads TRBD1 or TRBD2 (6 bases each). CDR3 length: 15 residues. Germline V gene sequence: CDR1 WNHNN, CDR2 SYGVQD (reference sequence). The V and J ends lost 4 bases and 7 bases respectively, with 16 bases between them. The CDR3 DNA follows: TGCGCCAGCAGTGGAAGGGGGGTAACGAGCGGGGAGCTGTTTTTT. Translating it yields CASSGRGVTSGELFF.

The chain recombines TRBV5-6 with TRBJ1-1; D is ambiguous. Looked up from germline, CDR1 is SGHDT and CDR2 is YYEEEE. V was pared by 0 bases and J by 1 base, with 4 bases between. The CDR3 extends over 13 amino acids. CDR3 in DNA: TGTGCCAGCAGCTTGGATACGAACACTGAAGCTTTCTTT. Protein: CASSLDTNTEAFF.

The chain uses TRBV28 and TRBJ2-5; 7 nucleotides match TRBD1. The V segment lost 3 bases and the J segment 4 bases; nucleotides outside the gene matches: 11. This CDR3 has 16 residues. In germline, CDR1 is MDHEN, CDR2 SYDVKM. The CDR3 spells CASSLELGQLGETQYF. CDR3 in DNA: TGTGCCAGCAGTTTGGAGCTGGGACAGTTGGGAGAGACCCAGTACTTC.

The rearrangement joins TRBV2 to TRBJ2-5; D is ambiguous. Trimming shortened V by 6 bases and J by 0 bases, and 5 bases separated the two germline ends. CDR3 length: 12 amino acids. Germline V gives CDR1 SNHLY, CDR2 FYNNEI. CDR3 bases: TGTGCCAGCAGCCAGTACCAAGAGACCCAGTACTTC. Translating it yields CASSQYQETQYF.

This chain connects TRBV27 to TRBJ1-5, with 7 nucleotides matching TRBD1. The germline CDR1 and CDR2 sequences are MNHEY and SMNVEV (reference sequence). The trim removed 11 bases at V and 0 bases at J, leaving 7 bases unmatched. CDR3 length: 14 residues. The DNA of the CDR3 is TGTGCCTCCAGGTCAGGGGGTAGCAATCAGCCCCAGCATTTT. This sequence encodes CASRSGGSNQPQHF.

V gene TRBV5-1 combines with J gene TRBJ1-1; maybe TRBD1 (5 bases). Per germline, CDR1 SGHRS and CDR2 YFSETQ. V was shortened by 4 bases and J by 1 base, with 17 bases between the two germline ends. The length of the CDR3 is 16 residues. CDR3: CASSHQSRESNTEAFF. The CDR3 region has the DNA TGCGCCAGCAGCCACCAATCCAGGGAGTCGAACACTGAAGCTTTCTTT.

This CDR3 reads CAWSLRGVVTEAFF. DNA for the CDR3: TGTGCCTGGAGTCTGAGGGGTGTCGTCACTGAAGCTTTCTTT. The genes are TRBV30 and TRBJ1-1, with D possibly matching TRBD1 (5 bases). The CDR3 runs 14 residues. Germline V gives CDR1 GTSNPN, CDR2 SVGIG (reference sequence). Trimming shortened V by 2 bases and J by 4 bases, and 14 bases separated the two germline ends.

The chain carries TRBV15 and TRBJ2-1, with TRBD2 matching 11 bases. This CDR3 is 18 amino acids long. Germline V lookup: CDR1 LNHNV, CDR2 YYDKDF (reference sequence). The V segment lost 0 bases and the J segment 9 bases; nucleotides outside the gene matches: 13. CDR3 protein: CATSREGSGGAAQGEQFF. CDR3 nucleotides: TGTGCCACCAGCAGAGAAGGTAGCGGGGGGGCGGCTCAGGGTGAGCAGTTCTTC. The full variable domain, rest sourced from reference TRBV15 and TRBJ2-1, is DAMVIQNPRYQVTQFGKPVTLSCSQTLNHNVMYWYQQKSSQAPKLLFHYYDKDFNNEADTPDNFQSRRPNTSFCFLDIRSPGLGDTAMYLCATSREGSGGAAQGEQFFGPGTRLTVL.

The chain has TRBV7-2 and TRBJ2-5, with no clear D. The CDR3 consists of 12 residues. Trimming removed 6 bases at V and 4 bases at J, with 9 bases between. In germline, CDR1 is SGHTA, CDR2 FQGNSA. The chain's CDR3 is CASSSTRETQYF. CDR3 DNA: TGTGCCAGCAGTTCGACACGAGAGACCCAGTACTTC. Variable domain in full (rest from reference TRBV7-2 and TRBJ2-5): GAGVSQSPSNKVTEKGKDVELRCDPISGHTALYWYRQSLGQGLEFLIYFQGNSAPDKSGLPSDRFSAERTGGSVSTLTIQRTQQEDSAVYLCASSSTRETQYFGPGTRLLVL.

The chain is built from TRBV4-2 and TRBJ1-5; D uncertain. Looked up from germline, CDR1 is LGHNA and CDR2 is YNFKEQ. The CDR3 sequence is 16 residues long. V gave up 0 bases and J gave up 3 bases, with 12 bases separating them. This CDR3 reads CASSQEGTAFNQPQHF. The CDR3 DNA reads as TGTGCCAGCAGCCAAGAAGGAACCGCGTTCAATCAGCCCCAGCATTTT.

J is TRBJ2-1 and V is TRBV19, with 10 bases fitting TRBD1. Germline lookup yields CDR1 LNHDA and CDR2 SQIVND (reference sequence). Trimming removed 3 bases from V and 4 bases from J; junction bases left unmatched: 3. The CDR3 is 15 amino acids. The CDR3 loop reads CASSIGTGEYNEQFF. The DNA for the CDR3 is TGTGCCAGTAGTATTGGGACAGGGGAATACAATGAGCAGTTCTTC.

This clone showed up just once. The chain is built from TRBV7-9 and TRBJ2-5, with 14 bases lining up with TRBD2. Germline-derived CDR1 and CDR2 are SEHNR and FQNEAQ (reference sequence). The CDR3 sequence is 15 residues long. Losses at the gene ends were 7 bases for V and 5 bases for J; bases not matched to a gene: 6. CDR3 DNA sequence: TGTGCCAGCACAGGACTAGCGGGGGGCGTGGAGACCCAGTACTTC. The encoded protein is CASTGLAGGVETQYF.

The V gene is TRBV6-2 or TRBV6-3, the J gene TRBJ1-1; 12 positions match TRBD1. CDR1 and CDR2 from the germline V gene are MNHEY and SVGEGT. Trimming took 5 bases from V and 11 from J; bases not matched to a gene: 12. The CDR3 has 15 amino acids. The chain's CDR3 is CASSPGGTGGSRAFF. CDR3 sequence (DNA): TGTGCCAGCAGTCCGGGGGGGACAGGGGGCTCGAGGGCTTTCTTT.

As DNA, the CDR3 is TGTGCCAGCAGGGGACAGTGGGAACAGTACTTC. This encodes CASRGQWEQYF. The chain combines TRBV7-2 with TRBJ2-7, with TRBD1 matching over 7 bases. Trimming removed 6 bases from V and 10 bases from J; junction bases left unmatched: 6. The CDR3 is 11 amino acids. CDR1 SGHTA and CDR2 FQGNSA come from the germline V gene.

A single count supports this clone. The chain combines TRBV4-1 with TRBJ1-3, with 7 nucleotides matching TRBD1. This CDR3 spans 16 amino acids. CDR1 is MGHRA, CDR2 YSYEKL, per germline. V shed 1 base and J 4 bases; nucleotides not matched to a gene: 7. The CDR3 region is CASSQVWGQQGNTIYF. In DNA, the CDR3 is TGCGCCAGCAGCCAAGTGTGGGGACAGCAAGGAAACACCATATATTTT.

As regards this clone: The junction does not match germline at one end; this may be a read error. The V gene is TRBV28, the J gene TRBJ1-2; no firm D call. Germline V gene sequence: CDR1 MDHEN, CDR2 SYDVKM. CDR3 length equals 14 residues. CDR3 in amino acids: CVSRPPGRISGYTF. The CDR3 coding sequence is TGTGTCAGCAGACCCCCGGGCCGTATTTCTGGCTACACCTTC.

The rearrangement links TRBV3-1 (or the pseudogene TRBV3-2) to TRBJ1-6; D unresolved. Trimming took 6 bases from V and 0 from J, leaving 12 bases between them. The CDR3 is 16 amino acids. Germline V CDR1 and CDR2: LGHDT, YNNKEL (reference sequence). CDR3 nucleotide sequence: TGTGCCAGCAGTCGGACCCTTCCCTCCTATAATTCACCCCTCCACTTT. Its translation is CASSRTLPSYNSPLHF.

This chain joins TRBV9 and TRBJ2-5, with 13 bases that match TRBD2. CDR1 is SGDLS, CDR2 YYNGEE, per germline. The CDR3 is made up of 17 amino acids. The ends lost 4 bases at V and 1 base at J; junction bases unmatched: 7. CDR3 in amino acids: CASSIGTSGTLQETQYF. The CDR3 DNA reads as TGTGCCAGCAGCATAGGGACTAGCGGGACCCTCCAAGAGACCCAGTACTTC.

The V call is TRBV9, the J call TRBJ2-1; 9 bases are a match to TRBD1. This CDR3 comprises 13 residues. J gave up 4 bases and V 6 bases, and 2 bases lay outside the gene matches. The germline V gene encodes CDR1 SGDLS and CDR2 YYNGEE. The CDR3: CASNRGQYNEQFF. The CDR3 DNA reads TGTGCCAGCAACAGGGGGCAATACAATGAGCAGTTCTTC.

The count of this clone is one. The chain has TRBV7-2 and TRBJ2-2; 8 positions agree with TRBD2. Trimming took 2 bases from V and 7 from J; bases not matched to a gene: 6. The CDR3 loop spans 15 amino acids. Germline V CDR1 and CDR2: SGHTA, FQGNSA. CDR3 in amino acids: CASSLRSGGSGELFF. The CDR3 DNA is TGTGCCAGCAGCTTAAGGTCGGGGGGGAGCGGGGAGCTGTTTTTT.

The sample holds one count of this clone. V usage is TRBV9 and J usage is TRBJ1-6; 9 positions match TRBD1. The CDR3 consists of 15 residues. The ends lost 0 bases at V and 9 bases at J; junction bases unmatched: 4. CDR1 is SGDLS and CDR2 is YYNGEE in the germline V gene. The CDR3 nucleotides are TGTGCCAGCAGCGTAGAAAGGACAGGGGTTTCACCCCTCCACTTT. Its translation: CASSVERTGVSPLHF.